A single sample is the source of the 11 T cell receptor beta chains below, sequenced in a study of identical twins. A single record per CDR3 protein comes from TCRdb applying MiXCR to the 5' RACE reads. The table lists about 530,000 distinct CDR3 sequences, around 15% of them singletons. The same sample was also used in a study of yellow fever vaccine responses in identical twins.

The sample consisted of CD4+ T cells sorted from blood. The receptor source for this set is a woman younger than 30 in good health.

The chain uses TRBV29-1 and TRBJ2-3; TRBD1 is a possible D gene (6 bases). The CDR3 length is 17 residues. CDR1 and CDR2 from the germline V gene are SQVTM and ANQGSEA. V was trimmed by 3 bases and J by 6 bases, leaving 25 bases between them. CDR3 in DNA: TGCAGCGTTGAGGCTAGGACAGACGCAAAAATCTTGGATACGCAGTATTTT. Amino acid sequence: CSVEARTDAKILDTQYF.

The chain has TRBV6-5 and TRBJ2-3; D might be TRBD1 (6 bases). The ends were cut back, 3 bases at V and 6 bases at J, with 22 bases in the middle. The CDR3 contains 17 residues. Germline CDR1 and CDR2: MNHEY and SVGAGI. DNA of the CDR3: TGTGCCAGCAGTTATTGGCGGCTCCGGGACACAAGGGATACGCAGTATTTT. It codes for CASSYWRLRDTRDTQYF.

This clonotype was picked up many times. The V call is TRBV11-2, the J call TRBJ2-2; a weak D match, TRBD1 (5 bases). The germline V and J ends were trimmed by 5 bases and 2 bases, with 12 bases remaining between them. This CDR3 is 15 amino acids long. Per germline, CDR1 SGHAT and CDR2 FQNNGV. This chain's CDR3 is CASSPGHLNTGELFF. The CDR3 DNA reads TGTGCCAGCAGCCCCGGACACCTAAACACCGGGGAGCTGTTTTTT.

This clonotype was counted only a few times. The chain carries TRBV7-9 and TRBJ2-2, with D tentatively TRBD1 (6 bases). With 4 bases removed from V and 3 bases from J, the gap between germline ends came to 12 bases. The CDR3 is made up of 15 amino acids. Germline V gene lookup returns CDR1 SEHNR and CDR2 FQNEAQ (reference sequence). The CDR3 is CASSSTTGYTGELFF. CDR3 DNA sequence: TGTGCCAGCAGCTCGACCACAGGGTACACCGGGGAGCTGTTTTTT.

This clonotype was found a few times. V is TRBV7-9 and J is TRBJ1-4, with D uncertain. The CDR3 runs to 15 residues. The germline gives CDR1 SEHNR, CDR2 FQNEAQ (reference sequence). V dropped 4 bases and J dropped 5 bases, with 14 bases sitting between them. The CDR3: CASSSSWGVNEKLFF. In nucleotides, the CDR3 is TGTGCCAGCAGCTCCTCGTGGGGTGTGAATGAAAAACTGTTTTTT.

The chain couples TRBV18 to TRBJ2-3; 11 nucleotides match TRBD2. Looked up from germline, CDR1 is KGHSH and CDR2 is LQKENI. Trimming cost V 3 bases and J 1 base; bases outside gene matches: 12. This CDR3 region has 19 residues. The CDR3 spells CASSPRLALAGGGTDTQYF. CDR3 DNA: TGTGCCAGCTCACCGCGACTCGCCCTAGCGGGAGGTGGCACAGATACGCAGTATTTT.

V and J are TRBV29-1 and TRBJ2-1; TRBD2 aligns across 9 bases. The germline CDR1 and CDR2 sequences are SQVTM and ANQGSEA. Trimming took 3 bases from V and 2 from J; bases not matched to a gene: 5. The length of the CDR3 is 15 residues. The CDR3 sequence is CSVEPVAGAYNEQFF. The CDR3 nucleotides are TGCAGCGTTGAGCCCGTAGCGGGGGCCTACAATGAGCAGTTCTTC.

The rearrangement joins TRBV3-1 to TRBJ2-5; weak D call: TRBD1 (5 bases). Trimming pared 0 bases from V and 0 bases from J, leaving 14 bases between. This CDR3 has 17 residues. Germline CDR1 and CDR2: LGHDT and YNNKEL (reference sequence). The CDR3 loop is CASSQESGFSYQETQYF. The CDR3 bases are TGTGCCAGCAGCCAAGAGTCAGGGTTCTCCTACCAAGAGACCCAGTACTTC.

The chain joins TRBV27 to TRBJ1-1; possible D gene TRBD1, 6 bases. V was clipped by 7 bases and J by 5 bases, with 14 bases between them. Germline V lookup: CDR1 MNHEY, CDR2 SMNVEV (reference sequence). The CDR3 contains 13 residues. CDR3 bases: TGTGCCAGCAAATTGGGGGCGCGGACTGAAGCTTTCTTT. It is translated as CASKLGARTEAFF.

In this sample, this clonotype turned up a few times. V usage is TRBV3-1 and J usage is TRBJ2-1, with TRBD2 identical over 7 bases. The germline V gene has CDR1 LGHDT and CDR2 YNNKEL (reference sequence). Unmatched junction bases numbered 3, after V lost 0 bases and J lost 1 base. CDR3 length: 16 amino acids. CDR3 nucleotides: TGTGCCAGCAGCCAAGATCTAGCGGTTTCCTACAATGAGCAGTTCTTC. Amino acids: CASSQDLAVSYNEQFF.

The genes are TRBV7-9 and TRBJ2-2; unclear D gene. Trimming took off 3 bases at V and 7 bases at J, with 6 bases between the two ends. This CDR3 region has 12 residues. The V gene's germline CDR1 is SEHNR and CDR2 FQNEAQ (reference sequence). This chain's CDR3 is CASSFGDGELFF. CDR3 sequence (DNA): TGTGCCAGCAGCTTTGGGGACGGGGAGCTGTTTTTT.